The 20 T cell receptor beta chains given below trace back to one sample, sequenced in a study of cytomegalovirus exposure and HLA in healthy donors. PCR used 60 Vbeta primers and 13 Jbeta primers. Measured with immunoSEQ multiplex PCR; TCRdb has only the in-frame clones, and not every one. The listing contains 45,000 or so clones. Sequences were obtained from PBMCs. The receptors come from a male donor in good health and CMV-seronegative.

The J gene is TRBJ2-7, the V gene TRBV5-4; D gene uncertain. V lost 3 bases and J 2 bases, leaving 3 bases between the germline ends. There are 11 residues in the CDR3. Looked up from germline, CDR1 is SGHNT and CDR2 is YYREEE (reference sequence). CDR3 amino acids: CASSSTYEQYF. CDR3 coding DNA: TGTGCCAGCAGCTCTACCTACGAGCAGTACTTC.

V is TRBV2 and J is TRBJ2-3; 8 positions agree with TRBD2. Trimming took 7 bases from V and 1 from J; bases not matched to a gene: 7. The germline CDR1 and CDR2 sequences are SNHLY and FYNNEI. This CDR3 comprises 15 residues. Here the CDR3 reads CASNTGLAGTDTQYF. In DNA, the CDR3 is TGTGCCAGCAATACTGGACTAGCTGGCACAGATACGCAGTATTTT.

V gene TRBV4-1 combines with J gene TRBJ2-7; D perhaps matches TRBD1 (6 bases). Germline-derived CDR1 and CDR2 are MGHRA and YSYEKL. Trimming removed 3 bases from V and 4 bases from J, with 10 bases in between. The CDR3 sequence is 13 residues long. This CDR3 is CASSQIQGYEQYF. The CDR3 coding sequence is TGCGCCAGCAGCCAGATACAGGGTTACGAGCAGTACTTC.

J is TRBJ2-1 and V is TRBV27; possibly TRBD1 for D (6 bases). Germline CDR1 reads MNHEY; CDR2 reads SMNVEV (reference sequence). With 3 bases removed from V and 6 bases from J, the gap between germline ends came to 24 bases. This CDR3 has 18 residues. CDR3 residues: CASSFQGYGTRHPNEQFF. In DNA form, the CDR3 reads TGTGCCAGCAGTTTTCAGGGGTACGGGACCCGACATCCCAATGAGCAGTTCTTC.

J is TRBJ2-7 and V is TRBV4-2, with a possible D match to TRBD2 (5 bases). Trimming pared 4 bases from V and 5 bases from J, leaving 12 bases between. Germline CDR1 LGHNA, CDR2 YNFKEQ. The length of the CDR3 is 13 residues. CDR3 coding DNA: TGTGCCAGCAGCCCAGCGGAGAGGCACGAGCAGTACTTC. It translates to CASSPAERHEQYF.

The rearrangement joins TRBV5-4 to TRBJ2-1, with 14 bases identical to TRBD2. The CDR3 length is 15 residues. Trimming removed 4 bases from V and 8 bases from J; junction bases left unmatched: 5. Per germline, CDR1 SGHNT and CDR2 YYREEE (reference sequence). In DNA form, the CDR3 reads TGTGCCAGCAGCCCAGGACTAGCGGGAGGAGATGAGCAGTTCTTC. Translated: CASSPGLAGGDEQFF.

This chain connects TRBV27 to TRBJ2-7; 7 nucleotides align to TRBD2. This CDR3 contains 13 residues. The V segment lost 4 bases and the J segment 6 bases; nucleotides outside the gene matches: 6. Germline loops: CDR1 MNHEY, CDR2 SMNVEV (reference sequence). The CDR3 sequence: CASSYFGGSEQYF. The CDR3 coding sequence is TGTGCCAGCAGTTACTTCGGGGGGAGCGAGCAGTACTTC.

The chain uses TRBV4-3 and TRBJ2-7, with TRBD1 matching over 8 bases. Trimming cost V 4 bases and J 6 bases; bases outside gene matches: 8. This CDR3 region has 14 residues. The germline V gene has CDR1 LGHNA and CDR2 YSLEER. CDR3: CASSPSDRGGEQYF. The CDR3 region has the DNA TGCGCCAGCAGCCCATCCGACAGGGGAGGCGAGCAGTACTTC.

The V and J genes are TRBV25-1 and TRBJ2-7; TRBD2 is a possible D gene (6 bases). Germline V lookup: CDR1 MGHDK, CDR2 SYGVNS. V dropped 6 bases and J dropped 0 bases, with 15 bases sitting between them. This CDR3 is built from 15 residues. The CDR3 DNA reads as TGTGCCAGCAGCCCCTCCGGAGGGGCCTCCTACGAGCAGTACTTC. The encoded protein is CASSPSGGASYEQYF.

On this clone: Other DNA sequences from this sample encode an identical CDR3 as well. This sequence joins TRBV9 and TRBJ2-7; weak D call: TRBD2 (5 bases). Germline CDR1 reads SGDLS; CDR2 reads YYNGEE. The CDR3 contains 15 residues. The germline V and J ends were trimmed by 1 base and 6 bases, with 17 bases remaining between them. Here the CDR3 reads CASSVFQDSRSEQYF. The CDR3 region has the DNA TGTGCCAGCAGCGTATTCCAGGACTCCCGGTCCGAGCAGTACTTC.

The chain employs TRBV5-1 and TRBJ2-7, with a tentative D call TRBD1 (6 bases). Germline V gene sequence: CDR1 SGHRS, CDR2 YFSETQ. There are 15 residues in the CDR3. Trimming cost V 3 bases and J 0 bases, with 13 bases left between them. The CDR3 DNA reads TGCGCCAGCAGCTCTGGACAGACAAGCTCCTACGAGCAGTACTTC. Translation gives CASSSGQTSSYEQYF.

This sequence joins TRBV28 and TRBJ1-2, with unresolved D. V was pared by 8 bases and J by 8 bases, with 6 bases between. Germline lookup yields CDR1 MDHEN and CDR2 SYDVKM. This CDR3 region has 9 residues. The CDR3 loop reads CASGEGYTF. The CDR3 nucleotides read TGTGCCAGCGGGGAGGGCTACACCTTC.

The J gene is TRBJ2-3, the V gene TRBV7-8; D gene uncertain. The V end lost 0 bases, the J end lost 2 bases, and 6 bases lay between the germline ends. Germline-derived CDR1 and CDR2 are SGHVS and FQNEAQ. The CDR3 extends over 14 amino acids. The CDR3 loop is CASSLAEFTDTQYF. CDR3 sequence (DNA): TGTGCCAGCAGCTTAGCGGAGTTCACAGATACGCAGTATTTT.

The chain recombines TRBV6-1 with TRBJ2-1; 13 bases match TRBD2. With 2 bases clipped from V and 7 bases from J, the junction kept 14 bases outside the gene matches. Germline assignment: CDR1 MNHNS and CDR2 SASEGT. The CDR3 extends over 19 amino acids. CDR3 sequence reads: CASSELRQYGLAGANEQFF. In DNA form, the CDR3 reads TGTGCCAGCAGTGAATTACGCCAGTACGGACTAGCGGGAGCTAATGAGCAGTTCTTC.

The chain has TRBV7-9 and TRBJ2-3; 9 bases are a match to TRBD2. CDR3 size: 15 residues. J was trimmed by 1 base and V by 1 base; bases with no gene match: 0. The germline CDR1 and CDR2 sequences are SEHNR and FQNEAQ (reference sequence). The CDR3 is CASSLGTSGTDTQYF. The CDR3 DNA follows: TGTGCCAGCAGCTTAGGGACTAGCGGCACAGATACGCAGTATTTT.

In terms of frequency, this clone is medium-sized. This chain links TRBV6-4 with TRBJ2-6, with a possible D match to TRBD2 (5 bases). Germline values: CDR1 MRHNA, CDR2 SNTAGT. V lost 7 bases and J 1 base, leaving 14 bases between the germline ends. This CDR3 is 16 amino acids long. The CDR3: CASTSGEGSGANVLTF. The CDR3 region has the DNA TGTGCCAGCACCTCCGGGGAAGGATCTGGGGCCAACGTCCTGACTTTC.

The V call is TRBV4-1, the J call TRBJ1-1, with 8 positions matching TRBD1. V gave up 4 bases and J gave up 4 bases; unmatched junction bases: 5. Germline V gene lookup returns CDR1 MGHRA and CDR2 YSYEKL. The CDR3 sequence is 14 residues long. The CDR3 protein is CASSPTGGTTEAFF. The CDR3, as DNA: TGCGCCAGCAGCCCAACAGGGGGTACCACTGAAGCTTTCTTT.

The rearrangement links TRBV6-1 to TRBJ1-2, with TRBD1 as a possible D gene (5 bases). V lost 4 bases, J lost 0 bases, and 9 bases lay in between. CDR1 MNHNS and CDR2 SASEGT come from the germline V gene. The CDR3 loop spans 14 amino acids. This chain's CDR3 is CASSVAGANYGYTF. The DNA for the CDR3 is TGTGCCAGCAGTGTGGCGGGGGCTAACTATGGCTACACCTTC.

This chain connects TRBV19 to TRBJ1-2; D remains ambiguous. Germline CDR1 is LNHDA and CDR2 is SQIVND (reference sequence). Between the trimmed V and J ends, which lost 8 bases and 2 bases, there was a span of 9 bases. The CDR3 is 12 residues long. CDR3 protein: CASYSGNYGYTF. DNA for the CDR3: TGTGCCAGTTACTCGGGAAACTATGGCTACACCTTC.

This chain joins TRBV5-4 and TRBJ1-2; 7 positions match TRBD1. CDR1 is SGHNT, CDR2 YYREEE, per germline (reference sequence). The CDR3 runs 13 residues. V lost 4 bases and J lost 4; bases outside the gene matches: 4. This chain's CDR3 is CASSTDRAYGYTF. The CDR3 DNA reads as TGTGCCAGCAGCACAGACAGGGCCTATGGCTACACCTTC.